What follows describes a single T cell receptor (beta chain). Its antigen is not yet known. One base away there is no much larger clone; base qualities are not given. This sample was taken from a study of T cell clones after liver transplantation (dated by TCRdb to between 2018 and 2021). Regarding the complete study: The samples were obtained from ITN030ST, a randomized trial that attempted immunosuppression withdrawal within 2 years after liver transplantation. Donor-reactive T cell clones were identified by TCRbeta sequencing after a pre-transplant mixed lymphocyte reaction and then tracked in post-transplant blood. As an antigen-independent comparator for the donor-reactive sequences, third party-reactive TCRbeta sequences from pre-transplant MLRs were identified as well. Tolerance was defined as complete withdrawal of immunosuppression for at least one year without a rise in liver enzymes beyond twice the upper limit of normal. Of the eight recipients, three were HCV-positive, while the remaining recipients had been transplanted for non-autoimmune, non-viral indications. Blood samples were collected pre-transplant, pre-randomization before withdrawal, and post-randomization after either complete withdrawal or failed withdrawal. No induction therapy was given to the subjects, and standard immunosuppression was administered until randomization at 12-24 months post-transplant. The study cohort included 8 liver transplant recipients, of whom 3 were classified as tolerant and 5 as non-tolerant. The research as a whole found: In two subjects, low numbers of available donor cells limited the measurable donor-reactive repertoire. When repertoire turnover was taken into account, detection of donor-reactive sequences was significantly reduced in 7 of 8 subjects for CD4 and in 8 of 8 subjects for CD8. Since no allograft tissue specimens were available, donor-reactive T cells may have migrated into the graft instead of being deleted. Circulating donor-reactive CD4 TCRbeta sequences fell significantly post-transplant in most of the 8 subjects, irrespective of tolerance or HCV status. The decline in donor-reactive sequences exceeded the decline in third party-reactive sequences, suggesting partial antigen-specific deletion that was unrelated to withdrawal success. The conclusions were considered preliminary, being limited by small, heterogeneous patient numbers and non-standardized post-transplant time points.

Thawed unstimulated PBMCs were stained for CD3, CD4 and CD8 and FACS-sorted into CD3+CD4+ and CD3+CD8+ populations. All 8 studied subjects were randomized to immunosuppression withdrawal. The Qiagen DNeasy Blood and Tissue Kit was used for genomic DNA isolation. High-throughput TCRbeta CDR3 sequencing of frozen genomic DNA was performed by immunoSEQ, with PCR amplification, mapping, bias correction and internal controls included. Regarding the original processing steps: Only productive rearrangements were retained, and each unique TCRbeta sequence was defined by its CDR3 nucleotide sequence together with its V and J gene. Donor-reactive sequences required at least 5-fold expansion in CFSE-low cells versus unstimulated pre-transplant cells and at least 0.01% frequency. Per-subject minimum frequency thresholds, based on the lowest-template unstimulated sample, ensured at least 90% detection power. Jensen-Shannon divergence between the top 1000 TCRbeta sequences post- versus pre-transplant served as the measure of repertoire turnover. Changes in detection of donor-reactive sequences were assessed with two-sided Fisher's exact tests. TCRdb took over this immuneACCESS table, retaining in-frame rearrangements with V and J assigned. Such tables are incomplete; in checked studies, under half of the missing clones stem from an unresolved V gene, and the remainder is unexplained. For V, J and clone size, that table is used; D and trimming come from the DNA. The sample table holds approximately 18,000 clones, of which 80% were seen once. The leading ten clones occupy 35% to 40% of the sample.

The CDR3 goes from the cysteine to the phenylalanine over 16 residues. Just the 48-base CDR3 DNA is kept, in frame starting at base 1. The trim is 2 bases for V and 0 bases for J, with a gap of 13 bases between the germline ends. Per the germline V gene, MNHNS is the CDR1 and SASEGT is the CDR2. Rearrangement joined TRBV6-1 to TRBJ1-1; the D gene cannot be resolved reliably. The sequences come from CD8+ T cells from blood, collected around 48 months after liver transplant. The source of this sequence is a human patient who received a liver transplant. In patients who had a transplant, some T cells may come from the graft donor. The base sequence is TGTGCCAGCAGTGAAAGCCAGGAAACAATGAACACTGAAGCTTTCTTT. It translates to CASSESQETMNTEAFF.